The 17 T cell receptor beta chains below were found in one sample sequenced in a study of cytomegalovirus exposure and HLA in healthy donors. Libraries were prepared by immunoSEQ multiplex PCR; TCRdb keeps only in-frame clonotypes and omits some of them. The table lists about 98,000 clones, roughly 87% of them singletons, with 3.5% to 5% in the top ten. The sequenced material came from PBMCs. Source of these receptors: a woman aged 25 to 45 in good health and CMV-seronegative.

The chain joins TRBV7-2 to TRBJ2-5; 12 positions match TRBD2. The V gene end was trimmed by 7 bases and the J gene end by 7 bases; junction bases not matched to a gene: 13. This CDR3 has 16 residues. CDR1 and CDR2 from the germline V gene are SGHTA and FQGNSA. CDR3 DNA sequence: TGTGCCAGCAAGGCGGTGGCTAGCGGGAGGGGGGGGACCCAGTACTTC. Translating gives CASKAVASGRGGTQYF.

The CDR3 reads CASGLALGGNYGYTF. CDR3 DNA sequence: TGTGCTAGTGGTTTGGCCTTGGGGGGAAACTATGGCTACACCTTC. This sequence joins TRBV12-5 and TRBJ1-2; D possibly corresponds to TRBD1 (5 bases). The CDR3 has 15 amino acids. Germline CDR1 reads LGHNT; CDR2 reads FRNRAP. Trimming left V 1 base short and J 2 bases short, with 11 bases between.

The chain uses TRBV6-6 and TRBJ1-2; TRBD1 might be the D (5 bases). This CDR3 has 13 amino acids. Germline V gene data show CDR1 as MNHNY and CDR2 as SVGAGI (reference sequence). V was trimmed by 7 bases and J by 8 bases, leaving 17 bases between them. The CDR3 DNA sequence: TGTGCCAGCATGGGCCGAGTGGGGCGGGGCTACACCTTC. Translation gives CASMGRVGRGYTF.

V usage is TRBV5-1 and J usage is TRBJ2-6; no clear D. The V gene lost 4 bases and the J gene lost 12 bases, with 11 bases spanning the gap. The CDR3 runs 12 residues. Germline-derived CDR1 and CDR2 are SGHRS and YFSETQ. The chain's CDR3 is CASSTGPSVLTF. The CDR3 region has the DNA TGCGCCAGCAGCACTGGCCCTAGCGTCCTGACTTTC.

This CDR3 reads CASSPSPRTGGETQYF. The CDR3 nucleotides read TGTGCCAGCTCACCCTCTCCCCGGACCGGGGGAGAGACCCAGTACTTC. The chain couples TRBV18 to TRBJ2-5, with D possibly matching TRBD2 (6 bases). V was cut by 3 bases and J by 4 bases, with 18 bases left in between. CDR3 length: 16 amino acids. The germline V gene has CDR1 KGHSH and CDR2 LQKENI.

V gene TRBV2 combines with J gene TRBJ2-3; 9 nucleotides line up with TRBD2. The ends lost 6 bases at V and 5 bases at J; junction bases unmatched: 12. The CDR3 is made up of 16 amino acids. CDR1 is SNHLY and CDR2 is FYNNEI in the germline V gene. CDR3 region: CASRAYGGGGIDTQYF. The CDR3 DNA sequence: TGTGCCAGCAGAGCTTATGGCGGGGGGGGAATAGATACGCAGTATTTT.

The gene calls are TRBV11-3 and TRBJ1-2, with 11 bases that match TRBD1. The CDR3 is made up of 13 amino acids. From germline, CDR1 is SGHNT and CDR2 YENEEA. V dropped 4 bases and J dropped 8; count of bases not matched to a gene: 3. The CDR3 nucleotides are TGTGCCAGCAGCTCGGGACAGGGGGAAGGCTACACCTTC. Its translation is CASSSGQGEGYTF. The variable domain in full, completed from reference TRBV11-3 and TRBJ1-2, reads EAGVVQSPRYKIIEKKQPVAFWCNPISGHNTLYWYLQNLGQGPELLIRYENEEAVDDSQLPKDRFSAERLKGVDSTLKIQPAELGDSAVYLCASSSGQGEGYTFGSGTRLTVV.

The V call is TRBV18, the J call TRBJ2-1; TRBD1 aligns across 7 bases. V shed 3 bases and J 4 bases; nucleotides not matched to a gene: 9. CDR1 is KGHSH and CDR2 is LQKENI in the germline V gene. The CDR3 length is 16 residues. In nucleotides, the CDR3 is TGTGCCAGCTCACCTGAGGGGGCCGCATCTTACAATGAGCAGTTCTTC. Amino acid sequence: CASSPEGAASYNEQFF.

This rearrangement joins TRBV7-2 to TRBJ1-2; a possible D gene is TRBD1 (5 bases). The CDR3 is 16 residues long. The V end was cut by 3 bases, the J end by 2 bases, with 16 bases between. The germline V gene encodes CDR1 SGHTA and CDR2 FQGNSA. Here the CDR3 DNA reads TGTGCCAGCAGCTTTCTTGGAGGGGAGTCGAACTATGGCTACACCTTC. This codes for CASSFLGGESNYGYTF.

The rearrangement uses TRBV7-6 and TRBJ1-1; D not certain. CDR1 and CDR2 (germline): SGHVS, FNYEAQ. The ends were cut back, 5 bases at V and 4 bases at J, with 8 bases in the middle. The CDR3 is 12 residues long. The CDR3 loop is CASSPGSTEAFF. The CDR3 bases are TGTGCCAGCAGCCCGGGTAGCACTGAAGCTTTCTTT.

The chain's CDR3 is CASTPTGGYGYTF. The DNA for the CDR3 is TGTGCCAGCACCCCGACAGGAGGCTATGGCTACACCTTC. The chain uses TRBV6-6 and TRBJ1-2, with D perhaps TRBD1 (6 bases). This CDR3 is 13 amino acids long. Germline CDR1 MNHNY, CDR2 SVGAGI (reference sequence). The V and J ends lost 7 bases and 4 bases respectively, with 13 bases between them.

This chain connects TRBV5-1 to TRBJ1-1; D might be TRBD1 (5 bases). Germline V gene lookup returns CDR1 SGHRS and CDR2 YFSETQ. The CDR3 sequence is 17 residues long. V was shortened by 2 bases and J by 0 bases, with 17 bases between the two germline ends. DNA of the CDR3: TGCGCCAGCAGCTTAATTGGCAGGGTGTACATGAACACTGAAGCTTTCTTT. This codes for CASSLIGRVYMNTEAFF.

V is TRBV29-1 and J is TRBJ2-7, with no clear D. V lost 4 bases, J lost 5 bases, and 9 bases lay in between. Germline-derived CDR1 and CDR2 are SQVTM and ANQGSEA. This CDR3 has 11 amino acids. In DNA form, the CDR3 reads TGCAGCGTTGGTGGCCTGAACGAGCAGTACTTC. This sequence encodes CSVGGLNEQYF.

This chain connects TRBV2 to TRBJ2-4; a possible D gene is TRBD1 (6 bases). The germline V gene encodes CDR1 SNHLY and CDR2 FYNNEI. V was pared by 8 bases and J by 0 bases, with 14 bases between. The CDR3 length is 15 residues. The chain's CDR3 is CASGRQDPAKNIQYF. CDR3 coding DNA: TGTGCCAGCGGCCGACAGGACCCAGCCAAAAACATTCAGTACTTC.

The J gene is TRBJ2-6, the V gene TRBV5-1, with D perhaps matching TRBD1 (6 bases). From germline, CDR1 is SGHRS and CDR2 YFSETQ. The CDR3 is 16 residues long. V was cut by 2 bases and J by 4 bases, with 13 bases left in between. This CDR3 is CASSLRQASGANVLTF. In nucleotides, the CDR3 is TGCGCCAGCAGCTTAAGACAGGCTTCCGGGGCCAACGTCCTGACTTTC. The full variable domain, rest sourced from reference TRBV5-1 and TRBJ2-6, is KAGVTQTPRYLIKTRGQQVTLSCSPISGHRSVSWYQQTPGQGLQFLFEYFSETQRNKGNFPGRFSGRQFSNSRSEMNVSTLELGDSALYLCASSLRQASGANVLTFGAGSRLTVL.

The chain carries TRBV10-3 and TRBJ1-5; the D is unclear. CDR3 length: 14 amino acids. V lost 0 bases and J 5 bases, leaving 8 bases between the germline ends. CDR1 is ENHRY, CDR2 SYGVKD, per germline. The CDR3 is CAISESSGDQPQHF. For the CDR3, the DNA is TGTGCCATCAGTGAGTCCTCCGGGGATCAGCCCCAGCATTTT.

In nucleotides, the CDR3 is TGTGCCATCCAACCCGACAGGGTTGGCTATGGCTACACCTTC. Residues: CAIQPDRVGYGYTF. This chain uses TRBV10-3 with TRBJ1-2, with 7 bases identical to TRBD1. V was clipped by 8 bases and J by 4 bases; unmatched bases: 10. The CDR3 is 14 amino acids. CDR1 and CDR2 (germline): ENHRY, SYGVKD.